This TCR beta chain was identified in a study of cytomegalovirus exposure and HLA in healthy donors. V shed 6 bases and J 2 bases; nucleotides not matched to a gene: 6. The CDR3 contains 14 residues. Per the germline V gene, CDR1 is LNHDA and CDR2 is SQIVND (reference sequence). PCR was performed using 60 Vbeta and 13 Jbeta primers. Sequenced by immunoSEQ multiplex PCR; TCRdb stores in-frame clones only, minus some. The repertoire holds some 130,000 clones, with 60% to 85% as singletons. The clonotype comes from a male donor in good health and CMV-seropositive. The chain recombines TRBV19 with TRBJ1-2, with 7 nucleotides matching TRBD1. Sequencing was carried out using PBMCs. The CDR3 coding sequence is TGTGCCAGTAGGACCCAGGGGGTCAACTATGGCTACACCTTC. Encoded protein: CASRTQGVNYGYTF.